This record concerns one T cell receptor beta chain sequence. This clone has only one observation. The antigen it recognizes is unknown. No clone much larger than this one lies a single base away; base qualities are absent. TCRbeta CDR3 regions were amplified from genomic DNA using the immunoSEQ Assay, a bias-controlled multiplex PCR. From the authors' description of their analysis: The number of nucleated cells in each sample was estimated by amplification of reference gene primers within the assay. Sequence reads were collapsed and filtered to measure the absolute abundance of every unique TCRbeta CDR3 rearrangement. For each sample, productive Simpson clonality was calculated as the square root of Simpson's diversity index across productive rearrangements. The source is immuneACCESS, and TCRdb retained only in-frame sequences with V and J called. Part of the clones is not carried over; for the studies checked, unresolved V genes explain less than half of this, and the remainder is unexplained. V, J and clone size derive from that table, while D and trimming were established from the DNA sequence. The sample records around 94,000 clones, 84% of which are singletons. The ten largest clones capture less than 5% of the sample.

There are 13 amino acids in the CDR3, from cysteine to phenylalanine inclusive. The sequence is cut down to CDR3 DNA, 39 bases in frame from base 1. Taken from the germline V gene, the CDR1 and CDR2 loops are MGHDK and SYGVNS. The germline ends are 8 bases apart after V is trimmed by 5 bases and J by 3 bases. The data were obtained in a study of blood T cell repertoires in COVID-19 (dated by TCRdb to 2018 to 2020). A note on the overall study: Samples covering the acute and convalescent phases of COVID-19 were provided by collaborators in the United States, Italy and Spain. The material from the prospective study consisted of cDNA or gDNA derived from T cells, B-cell-depleted T cells, or PBMCs. Deeply sampled blood TCRbeta repertoires from subjects exposed to, actively infected with, or recovered from COVID-19 were included in the dataset. A freely available public database, intended as a resource for researchers studying the immune response to SARS-CoV-2, is where the repertoires were released. Samples came from the ongoing ImmuneRACE study (first 160 participants) plus 1,254 subjects from 6 global collaborators. Nearly every sample came with metadata listing a de-identified subject ID, COVID-19 status, age in years and sex. HLA class I and class II types, where available, came from metadata supplied by the sample provider rather than from assay-based typing.

Results the study describes overall, beyond this receptor: How much clinical and demographic metadata was included differed by source and by participant, and the metadata was provided uncurated.

Whole blood was collected in K2EDTA tubes by collaborating institutions according to the institutions' own protocols. For TCRbeta analysis, collaborator samples were shipped as frozen whole blood, as isolated PBMCs, or as DNA extracted from either sample type. This TCR was recovered from a human donor in a cohort sampled during active COVID-19. Sequencing was carried out using peripheral blood. In this chain, TRBV25-1 is recombined with TRBJ1-3; perhaps TRBD1 is the D gene, with 6 bases matching. The nucleotide sequence is given as TGTGCCAGCAGTACAGGGTTTGGAAACACCATATATTTT. This encodes CASSTGFGNTIYF. Outside the CDR3, residues come from the reference TRBV25-1 and TRBJ1-3 proteins, so the full variable domain is: EADIYQTPRYLVIGTGKKITLECSQTMGHDKMYWYQQDPGMELHLIHYSYGVNSTEKGDLSSESTVSRIRTEHFPLTLESARPSHTSQYLCASSTGFGNTIYFGEGSWLTVV.